The TCR beta chain described here comes from a study of patients and donors after allogeneic stem cell transplantation. CDR1 is SGHRS, CDR2 YFSETQ, per germline. This CDR3 comprises 17 residues. With 0 bases clipped from V and 4 bases from J, the junction kept 8 bases outside the gene matches. A single record per CDR3 protein comes from TCRdb applying MiXCR to the RT-PCR reads. The sample has about 960,000 distinct CDR3 sequences, more than 15% seen once. This clonotype was detected only a few times. V usage is TRBV5-1 and J usage is TRBJ2-2, with TRBD2 matching 8 bases. The sequence was collected from a human donor who was either an allogeneic HSCT recipient or a stem cell or donor lymphocyte infusion donor (not recorded which). It is not recorded whose cells these are; they may come from a transplant donor. The specimen sequenced was blood, either unsorted or a sorted T cell fraction (not recorded which). In DNA form, the CDR3 reads TGCGCCAGCAGCTTGGCCAGAGCGGGAGTGGGCACCGGGGAGCTGTTTTTT. As protein: CASSLARAGVGTGELFF. Using reference TRBV5-1 and TRBJ2-2 for the parts outside the CDR3, the full variable domain is KAGVTQTPRYLIKTRGQQVTLSCSPISGHRSVSWYQQTPGQGLQFLFEYFSETQRNKGNFPGRFSGRQFSNSRSEMNVSTLELGDSALYLCASSLARAGVGTGELFFGEGSRLTVL.